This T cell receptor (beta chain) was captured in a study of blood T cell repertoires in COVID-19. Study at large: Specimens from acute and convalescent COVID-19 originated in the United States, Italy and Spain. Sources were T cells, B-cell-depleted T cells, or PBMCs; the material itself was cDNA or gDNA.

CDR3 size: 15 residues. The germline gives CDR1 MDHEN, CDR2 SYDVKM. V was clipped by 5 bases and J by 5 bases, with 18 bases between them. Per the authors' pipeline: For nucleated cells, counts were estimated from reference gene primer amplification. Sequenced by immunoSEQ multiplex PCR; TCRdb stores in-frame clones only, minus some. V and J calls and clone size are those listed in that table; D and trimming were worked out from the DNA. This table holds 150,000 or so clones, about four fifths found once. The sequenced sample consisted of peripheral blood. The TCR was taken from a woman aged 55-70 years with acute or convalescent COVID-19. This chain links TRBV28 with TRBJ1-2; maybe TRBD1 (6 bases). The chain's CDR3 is CASSADSLGRYGYTF. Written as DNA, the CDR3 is TGTGCCAGCAGTGCGGACAGCTTGGGGAGATATGGCTACACCTTC.